This T cell receptor (beta chain) was captured in a study of shared clonotypes between healthy human individuals. Regarding the study as a whole: Naive subsets usually exceeded memory subsets in estimated richness. Lower generation probabilities were found for non-shared clonotypes than for those shared by all four donors. Among several donors, approximately 5% of naive CD4 clonotypes were found in common.

In the naive CD8 group, cells lacked CD45RO and were positively selected for CCR7, so terminally differentiated effector memory CD45RA+ cells were left out. The CDR3 has 14 amino acids. Germline trimming cut 2 bases from V and 5 bases from J; bases unmatched to any gene: 4. From germline, CDR1 is MDHEN and CDR2 SYDVKM. Repertoires were generated with immunoSEQ multiplex PCR, while TCRdb's copy carries only in-frame clones and drops some. The sample has under 700,000 clones, approximately 95% seen once. On this clone itself: Its antigen is undetermined.

This clonotype originated in a woman in her 30s in good health. The chain combines TRBV28 with TRBJ2-5, with 8 bases identical to TRBD1. The sample taken for sequencing was naive CD8+ T cells sorted from blood. Here the CDR3 DNA reads TGTGCCAGCAGTTTACAGGGGGCACGGGAGACCCAGTACTTC. Its translation: CASSLQGARETQYF.